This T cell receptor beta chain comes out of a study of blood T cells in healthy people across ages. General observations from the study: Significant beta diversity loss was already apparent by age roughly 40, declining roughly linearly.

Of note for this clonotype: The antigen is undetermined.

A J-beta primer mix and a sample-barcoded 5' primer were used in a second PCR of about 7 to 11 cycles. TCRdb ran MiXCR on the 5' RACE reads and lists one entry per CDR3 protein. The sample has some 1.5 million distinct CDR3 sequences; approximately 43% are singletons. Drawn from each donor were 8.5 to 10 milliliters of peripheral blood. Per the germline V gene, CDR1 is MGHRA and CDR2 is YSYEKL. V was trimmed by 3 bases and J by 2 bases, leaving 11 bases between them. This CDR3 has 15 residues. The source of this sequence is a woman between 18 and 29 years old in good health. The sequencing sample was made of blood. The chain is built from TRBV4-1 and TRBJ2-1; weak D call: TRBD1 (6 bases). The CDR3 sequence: CASSHVWDTYNEQFF. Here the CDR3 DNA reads TGCGCCAGCAGCCATGTTTGGGACACCTACAATGAGCAGTTCTTC.